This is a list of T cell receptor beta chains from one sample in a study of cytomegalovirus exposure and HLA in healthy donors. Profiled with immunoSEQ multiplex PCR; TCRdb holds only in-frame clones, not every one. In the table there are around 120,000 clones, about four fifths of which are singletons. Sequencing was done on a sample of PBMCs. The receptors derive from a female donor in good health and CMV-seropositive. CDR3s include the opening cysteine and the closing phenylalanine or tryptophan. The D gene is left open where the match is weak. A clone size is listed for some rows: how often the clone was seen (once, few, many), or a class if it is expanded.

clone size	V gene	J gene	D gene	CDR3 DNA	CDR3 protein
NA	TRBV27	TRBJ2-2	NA	TGTGCCAGCAGTTTATCCGGGAACACCGGGGAGCTGTTTTTT	CASSLSGNTGELFF
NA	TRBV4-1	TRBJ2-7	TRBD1	TGCGCCAGCAGCTGGGACAGGTCGGGGGTCGACGAGCAGTACTTC	CASSWDRSGVDEQYF
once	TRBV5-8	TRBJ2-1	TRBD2	TGTGCCAGCAGCCCGACTAGCGGGGGCTACAATGAGCAGTTCTTC	CASSPTSGGYNEQFF
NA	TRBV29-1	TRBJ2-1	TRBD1	TGCAGCGTTCGACAGGGGGGCGAGAATGAGCAGTTCTTC	CSVRQGGENEQFF
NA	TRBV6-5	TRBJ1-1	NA	TGTGCCAGCATGGAAGGACAGTTGAACACTGAAGCTTTCTTT	CASMEGQLNTEAFF
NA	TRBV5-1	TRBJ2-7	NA	TGCGCCAGCAGCTTGTCCGGAGTAAGCGCCTACGAGCAGTACTTC	CASSLSGVSAYEQYF
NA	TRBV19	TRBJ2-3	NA	TGTGCCAGTAGTGATGGGGGCGAGATTGGTGGAGATACGCAGTATTTT	CASSDGGEIGGDTQYF
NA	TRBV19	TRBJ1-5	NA	TGTGCCAGTAGTCGGGGAACCGGGGAGCCCCAGCATTTT	CASSRGTGEPQHF
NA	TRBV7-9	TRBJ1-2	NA	TGTGCCAGCAGCTCACAGGGATATGGCTACACCTTC	CASSSQGYGYTF
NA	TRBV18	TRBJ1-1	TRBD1	TGTGCCAGCTCACCTAAAACAGGGGCCAACACTGAAGCTTTCTTT	CASSPKTGANTEAFF
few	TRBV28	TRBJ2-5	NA	TGTGCCAGCAGTTTTCAGCCACAGGGTAATCCTCGCCGGACCCAGTACTTC	CASSFQPQGNPRRTQYF
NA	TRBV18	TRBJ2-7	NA	TGTGCCAGCTCACCACCAGGAGGGTACGAGCAGTACTTC	CASSPPGGYEQYF